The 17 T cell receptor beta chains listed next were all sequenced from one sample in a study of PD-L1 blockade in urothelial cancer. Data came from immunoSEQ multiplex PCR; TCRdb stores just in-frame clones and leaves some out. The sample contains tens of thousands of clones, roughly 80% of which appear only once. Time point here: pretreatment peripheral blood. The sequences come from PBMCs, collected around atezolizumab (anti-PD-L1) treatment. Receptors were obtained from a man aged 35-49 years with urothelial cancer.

CDR3 residues: CASSYGATYEQYF. The DNA of the CDR3 is TGTGCCAGCAGTTACGGGGCTACCTACGAGCAGTACTTC. This sequence joins TRBV6-5 and TRBJ2-7, with D possibly matching TRBD1 (5 bases). CDR3 length equals 13 residues. The germline V gene encodes CDR1 MNHEY and CDR2 SVGAGI. Trimming took off 2 bases at V and 2 bases at J, with 7 bases between the two ends.

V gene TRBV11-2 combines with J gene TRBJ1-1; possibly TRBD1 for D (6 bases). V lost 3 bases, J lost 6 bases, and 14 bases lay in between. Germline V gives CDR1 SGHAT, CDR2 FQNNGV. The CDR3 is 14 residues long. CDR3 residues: CASSFVGGWAEAFF. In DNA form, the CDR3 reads TGTGCCAGCAGCTTTGTAGGGGGTTGGGCTGAAGCTTTCTTT.

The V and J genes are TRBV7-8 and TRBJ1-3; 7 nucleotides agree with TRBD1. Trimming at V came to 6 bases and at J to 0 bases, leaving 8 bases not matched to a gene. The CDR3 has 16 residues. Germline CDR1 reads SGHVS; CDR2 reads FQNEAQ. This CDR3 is CASRLDRAFSGNTIYF. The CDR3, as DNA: TGTGCCAGCAGACTAGACAGGGCTTTCTCTGGAAACACCATATATTTT.

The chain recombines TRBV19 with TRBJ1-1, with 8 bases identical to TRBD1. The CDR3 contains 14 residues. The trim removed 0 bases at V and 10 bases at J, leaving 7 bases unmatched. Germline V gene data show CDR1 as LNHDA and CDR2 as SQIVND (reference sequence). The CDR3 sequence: CASSIEGQGSGAFF. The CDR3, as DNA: TGTGCCAGTAGTATAGAAGGACAGGGATCAGGAGCTTTCTTT. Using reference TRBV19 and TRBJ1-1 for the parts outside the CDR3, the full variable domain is DGGITQSPKYLFRKEGQNVTLSCEQNLNHDAMYWYRQDPGQGLRLIYYSQIVNDFQKGDIAEGYSVSREKKESFPLTVTSAQKNPTAFYLCASSIEGQGSGAFFGQGTRLTVV.

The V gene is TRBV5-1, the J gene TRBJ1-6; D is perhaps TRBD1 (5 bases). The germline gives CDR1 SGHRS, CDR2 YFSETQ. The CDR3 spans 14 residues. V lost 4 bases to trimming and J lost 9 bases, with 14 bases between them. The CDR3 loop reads CASSGGGTPSPLHF. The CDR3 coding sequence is TGCGCCAGCAGCGGGGGGGGAACGCCTTCACCCCTCCACTTT.

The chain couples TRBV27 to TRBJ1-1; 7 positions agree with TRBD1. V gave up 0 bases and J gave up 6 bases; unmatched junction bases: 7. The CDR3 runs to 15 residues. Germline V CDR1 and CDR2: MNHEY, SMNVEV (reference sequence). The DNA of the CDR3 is TGTGCCAGCAGTTTATCTCGGACAGGAGCTGCTGAAGCTTTCTTT. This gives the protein CASSLSRTGAAEAFF.

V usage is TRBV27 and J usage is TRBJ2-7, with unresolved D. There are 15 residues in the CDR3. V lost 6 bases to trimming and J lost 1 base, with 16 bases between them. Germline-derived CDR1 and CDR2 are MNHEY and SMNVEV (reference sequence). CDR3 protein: CASSPRIGGSYEQYF. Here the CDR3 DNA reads TGTGCCAGCAGCCCTCGGATTGGCGGATCCTACGAGCAGTACTTC.

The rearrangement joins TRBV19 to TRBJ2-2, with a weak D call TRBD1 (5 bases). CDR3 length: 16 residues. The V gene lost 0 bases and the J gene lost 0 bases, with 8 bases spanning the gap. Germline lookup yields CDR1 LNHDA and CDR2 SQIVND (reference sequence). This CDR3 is CASSIEWGSNTGELFF. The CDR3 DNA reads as TGTGCCAGTAGTATAGAGTGGGGCTCGAACACCGGGGAGCTGTTTTTT.

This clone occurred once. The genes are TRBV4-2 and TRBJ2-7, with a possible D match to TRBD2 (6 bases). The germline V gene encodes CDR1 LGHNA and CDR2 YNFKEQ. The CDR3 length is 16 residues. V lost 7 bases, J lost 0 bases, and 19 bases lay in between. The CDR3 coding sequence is TGTGCCAGCATCATAGTTGACCGGGACTCCTCCTACGAGCAGTACTTC. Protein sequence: CASIIVDRDSSYEQYF.

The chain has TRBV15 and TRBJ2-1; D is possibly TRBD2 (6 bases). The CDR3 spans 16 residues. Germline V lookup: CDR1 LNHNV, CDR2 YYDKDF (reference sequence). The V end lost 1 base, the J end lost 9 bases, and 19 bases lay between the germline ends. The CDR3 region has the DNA TGTGCCACCAGCAGAGCCACCGGGAGCGTCGGGGGTGAGCAGTTCTTC. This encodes CATSRATGSVGGEQFF.

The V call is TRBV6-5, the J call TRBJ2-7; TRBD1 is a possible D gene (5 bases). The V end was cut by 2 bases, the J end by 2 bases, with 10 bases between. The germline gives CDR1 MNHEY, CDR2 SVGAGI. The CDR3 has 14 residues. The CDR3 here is CASSYQDIAYEQYF. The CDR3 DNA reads TGTGCCAGCAGTTACCAGGACATTGCCTACGAGCAGTACTTC.

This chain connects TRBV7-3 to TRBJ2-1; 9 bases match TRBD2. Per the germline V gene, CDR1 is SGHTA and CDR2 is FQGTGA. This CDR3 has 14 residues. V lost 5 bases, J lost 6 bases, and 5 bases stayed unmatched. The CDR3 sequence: CASSISGRGNEQFF. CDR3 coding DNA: TGTGCCAGCAGCATTAGCGGGAGAGGCAATGAGCAGTTCTTC.

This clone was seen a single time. CDR3: CASSRALGGNTEAFF. The CDR3 region has the DNA TGTGCCAGCAGCCGCGCTCTGGGGGGGAACACTGAAGCTTTCTTT. This rearrangement joins TRBV7-9 to TRBJ1-1; perhaps TRBD1 as D (5 bases). Germline assignment: CDR1 SEHNR and CDR2 FQNEAQ (reference sequence). The V and J ends lost 5 bases and 1 base respectively, with 14 bases between them. CDR3 length equals 15 residues.

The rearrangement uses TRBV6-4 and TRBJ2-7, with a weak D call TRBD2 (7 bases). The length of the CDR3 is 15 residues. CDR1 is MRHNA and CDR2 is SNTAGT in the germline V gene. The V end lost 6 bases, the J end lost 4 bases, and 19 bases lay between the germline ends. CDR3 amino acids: CASSREGGANYEQYF. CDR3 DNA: TGTGCCAGCAGCCGAGAGGGGGGGGCGAATTACGAGCAGTACTTC.

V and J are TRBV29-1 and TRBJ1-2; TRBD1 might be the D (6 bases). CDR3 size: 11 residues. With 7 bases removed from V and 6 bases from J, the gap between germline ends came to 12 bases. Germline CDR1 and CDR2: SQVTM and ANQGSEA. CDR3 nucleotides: TGCAGCGAGGACAGCGTTCATGGCTACACCTTC. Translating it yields CSEDSVHGYTF.

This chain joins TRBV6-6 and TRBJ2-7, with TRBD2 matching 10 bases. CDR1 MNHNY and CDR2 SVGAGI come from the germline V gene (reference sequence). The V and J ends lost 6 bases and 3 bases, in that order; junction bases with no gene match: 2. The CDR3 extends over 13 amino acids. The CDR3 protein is CASRTSGRYEQYF. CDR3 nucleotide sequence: TGTGCCAGCAGGACTAGCGGGCGCTACGAGCAGTACTTC.

This CDR3 is CASSLGTSGSDEQFF. The CDR3 nucleotides are TGTGCCAGCAGCCTCGGGACTAGCGGGAGCGATGAGCAGTTCTTC. The V call is TRBV6-1, the J call TRBJ2-1, with 14 bases lining up with TRBD2. Germline V gene lookup returns CDR1 MNHNS and CDR2 SASEGT. The ends lost 6 bases at V and 8 bases at J; junction bases unmatched: 6. The CDR3 contains 15 residues.